The source of this T cell receptor beta chain is a study of T-cell reconstitution after alpha-beta-depleted transplantation in children. Study-level findings and limits: For some patients, TCRbeta diversity was high at day 60 because of recipient T cells and thymic progenitors that survived.

The germline V and J ends were trimmed by 6 bases and 0 bases, with 14 bases remaining between them. This CDR3 spans 15 amino acids. Germline V gives CDR1 MDHEN, CDR2 SYDVKM. Using unique molecular identifiers, the investigators prepared the TCRbeta library. One entry per CDR3 protein, called by TCRdb with MiXCR from the PCR reads. Of about 900,000 distinct CDR3 sequences in the sample, around 30% are singletons; the top ten hold 28%. Concerning this clonotype: As yet, its antigen is unknown.

This receptor was identified in a boy younger than two who had a stem cell transplant for SCID, so the T cells may come from the graft donor. V is TRBV28 and J is TRBJ1-1; D is possibly TRBD1 (5 bases). Sequencing was performed on PBMCs, mostly from graft donor cells, taken 360 days after TCRalphabeta/CD19-depleted stem cell transplant. CDR3 nucleotide sequence: TGTGCCAGCAGCCCATTGGGACTTTTGAACACTGAAGCTTTCTTT. This sequence encodes CASSPLGLLNTEAFF.